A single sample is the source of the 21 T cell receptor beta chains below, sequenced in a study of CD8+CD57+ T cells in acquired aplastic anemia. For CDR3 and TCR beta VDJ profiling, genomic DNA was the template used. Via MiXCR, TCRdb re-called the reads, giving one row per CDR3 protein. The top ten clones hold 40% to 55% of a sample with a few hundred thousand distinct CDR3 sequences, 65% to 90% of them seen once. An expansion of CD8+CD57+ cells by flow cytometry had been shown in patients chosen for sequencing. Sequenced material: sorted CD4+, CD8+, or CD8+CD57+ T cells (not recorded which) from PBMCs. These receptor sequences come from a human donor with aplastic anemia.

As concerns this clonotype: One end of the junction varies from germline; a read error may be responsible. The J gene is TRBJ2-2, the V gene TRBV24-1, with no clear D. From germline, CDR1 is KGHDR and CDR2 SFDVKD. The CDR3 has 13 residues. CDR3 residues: CATRAVCTGELLF. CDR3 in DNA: TGTGCCACCAGGGCAGTGTGCACCGGCGAGCTGCTTTTT.

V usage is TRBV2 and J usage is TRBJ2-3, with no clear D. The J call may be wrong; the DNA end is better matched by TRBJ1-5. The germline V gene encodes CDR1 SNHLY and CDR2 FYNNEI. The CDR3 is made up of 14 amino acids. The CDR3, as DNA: TGTGCCAGCAGCGAGTCGTATAGTCACGATCCGCAGCATTTT. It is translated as CASSESYSHDPQHF.

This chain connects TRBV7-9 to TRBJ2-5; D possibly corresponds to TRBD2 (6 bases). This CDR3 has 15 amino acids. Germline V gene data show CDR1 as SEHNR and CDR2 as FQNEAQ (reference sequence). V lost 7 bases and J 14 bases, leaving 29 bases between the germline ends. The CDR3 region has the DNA TGTGCCAGCACGCCAATTGGGGGAGGCGAAAAACTGCTTTACTTC. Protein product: CASTPIGGGEKLLYF.

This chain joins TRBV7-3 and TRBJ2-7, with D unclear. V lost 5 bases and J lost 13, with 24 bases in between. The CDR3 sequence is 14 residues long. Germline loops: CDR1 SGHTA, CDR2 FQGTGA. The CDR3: CASSRAGSPDEHYF. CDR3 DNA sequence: TGTGCCAGCAGCCGAGCAGGCAGCCCCGATGAACACTACTTC. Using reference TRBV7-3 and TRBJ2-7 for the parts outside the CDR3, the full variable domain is GAGVSQTPSNKVTEKGKYVELRCDPISGHTALYWYRQSLGQGPEFLIYFQGTGAADDSGLPNDRFFAVRPEGSVSTLKIQRTERGDSAVYLCASSRAGSPDEHYFGPGTRLTVT.

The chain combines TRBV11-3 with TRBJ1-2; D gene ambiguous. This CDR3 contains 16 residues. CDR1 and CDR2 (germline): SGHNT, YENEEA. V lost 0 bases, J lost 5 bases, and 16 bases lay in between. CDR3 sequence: CASSLDMEGLVYGYTF. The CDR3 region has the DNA TGTGCCAGCAGCTTAGATATGGAAGGGCTCGTATATGGCTACACCTTC. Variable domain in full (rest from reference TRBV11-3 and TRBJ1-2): EAGVVQSPRYKIIEKKQPVAFWCNPISGHNTLYWYLQNLGQGPELLIRYENEEAVDDSQLPKDRFSAERLKGVDSTLKIQPAELGDSAVYLCASSLDMEGLVYGYTFGSGTRLTVV.

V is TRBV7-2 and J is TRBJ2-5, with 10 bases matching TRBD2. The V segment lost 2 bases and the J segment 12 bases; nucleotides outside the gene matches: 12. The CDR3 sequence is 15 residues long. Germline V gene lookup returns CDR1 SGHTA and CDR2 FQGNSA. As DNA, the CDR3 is TGTGCCAGCAGCTTAACTAGCGGGGACGCCTACAATGAGTACTTC. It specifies CASSLTSGDAYNEYF.

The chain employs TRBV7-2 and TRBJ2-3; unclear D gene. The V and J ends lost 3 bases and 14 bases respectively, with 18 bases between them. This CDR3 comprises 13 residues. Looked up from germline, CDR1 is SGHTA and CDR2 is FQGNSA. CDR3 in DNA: TGTGCCAGCAGCTTCGACGTCAGTGCTACGACGTATTTT. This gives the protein CASSFDVSATTYF.

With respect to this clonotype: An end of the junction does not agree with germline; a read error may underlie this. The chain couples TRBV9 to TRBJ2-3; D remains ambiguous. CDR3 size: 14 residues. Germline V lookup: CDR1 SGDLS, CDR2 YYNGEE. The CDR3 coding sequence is TGTGCCAGCAGCGTAGAGGGCGGTCCCCATACGAACAATTTT. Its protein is CASSVEGGPHTNNF.

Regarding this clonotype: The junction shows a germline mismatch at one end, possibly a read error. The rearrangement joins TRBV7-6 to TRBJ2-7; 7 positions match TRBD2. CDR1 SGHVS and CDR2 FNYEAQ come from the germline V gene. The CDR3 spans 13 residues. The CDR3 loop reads CASTDGRVPAGDF. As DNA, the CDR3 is TGTGCCAGCACCGACGGCAGGGTCCCCGCGGGGGACTTC.

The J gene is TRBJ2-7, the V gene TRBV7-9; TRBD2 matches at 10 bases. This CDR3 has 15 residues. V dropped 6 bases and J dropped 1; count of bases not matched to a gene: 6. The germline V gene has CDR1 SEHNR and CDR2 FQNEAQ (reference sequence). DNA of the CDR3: TGTGCCAGCAGTCTAGCGGGAGCCCTTTCCTACGAGCAGTACGTC. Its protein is CASSLAGALSYEQYV.

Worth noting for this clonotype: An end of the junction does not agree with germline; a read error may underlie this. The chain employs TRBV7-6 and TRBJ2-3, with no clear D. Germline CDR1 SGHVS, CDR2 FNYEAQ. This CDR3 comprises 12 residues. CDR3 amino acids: CASSLAPADTQF. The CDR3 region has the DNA TGTGCCAGCAGCTTAGCCCCCGCAGATACGCAGTTT.

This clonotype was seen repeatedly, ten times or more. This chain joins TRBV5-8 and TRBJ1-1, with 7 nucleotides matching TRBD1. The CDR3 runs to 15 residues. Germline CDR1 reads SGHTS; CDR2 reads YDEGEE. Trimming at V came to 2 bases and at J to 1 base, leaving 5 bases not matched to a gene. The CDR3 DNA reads TGTGCCAGCAGCTTTACTAGGACAGGGAACACTGAAGCTTTCTTT. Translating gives CASSFTRTGNTEAFF.

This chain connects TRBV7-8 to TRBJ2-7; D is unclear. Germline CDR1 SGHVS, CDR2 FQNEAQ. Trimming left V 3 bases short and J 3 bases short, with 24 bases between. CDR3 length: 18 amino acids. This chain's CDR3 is CASSFHPDRKALYYEQYV. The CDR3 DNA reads TGTGCCAGCAGCTTTCATCCAGACCGCAAAGCCCTTTACTACGAGCAGTACGTC.

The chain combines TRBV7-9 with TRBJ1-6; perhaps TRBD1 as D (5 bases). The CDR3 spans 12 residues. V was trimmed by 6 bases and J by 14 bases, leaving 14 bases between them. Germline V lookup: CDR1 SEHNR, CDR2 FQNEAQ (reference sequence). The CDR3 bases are TGTGCCAGCAGATCCGCAGGGACGGCCCTCCACTTT. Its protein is CASRSAGTALHF.

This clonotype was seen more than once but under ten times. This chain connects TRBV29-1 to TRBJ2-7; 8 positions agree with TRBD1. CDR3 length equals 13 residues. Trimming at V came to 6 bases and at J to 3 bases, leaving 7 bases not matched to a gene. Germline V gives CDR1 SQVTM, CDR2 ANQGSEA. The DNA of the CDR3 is TGCAGCGTCGAGGACAGGGAGGACTACGAGCAGTACTTC. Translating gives CSVEDREDYEQYF.

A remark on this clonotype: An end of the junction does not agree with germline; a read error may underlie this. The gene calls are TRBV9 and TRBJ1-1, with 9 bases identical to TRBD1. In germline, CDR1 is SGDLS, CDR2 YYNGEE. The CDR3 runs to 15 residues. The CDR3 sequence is CASSLAGTGNKQSFF. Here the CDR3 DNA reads TGCGCCAGCAGCTTAGCAGGGACAGGGAACAAGCAGTCTTTCTTT.

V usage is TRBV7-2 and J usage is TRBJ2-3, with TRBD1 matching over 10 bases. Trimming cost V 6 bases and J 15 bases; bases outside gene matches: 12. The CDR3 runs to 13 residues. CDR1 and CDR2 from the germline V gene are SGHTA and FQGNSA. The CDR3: CASRRDRGNEKYF. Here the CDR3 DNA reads TGTGCCAGCAGGAGGGACAGGGGAAATGAAAAATATTTT. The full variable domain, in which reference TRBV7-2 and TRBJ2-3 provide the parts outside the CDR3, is GAGVSQSPSNKVTEKGKDVELRCDPISGHTALYWYRQSLGQGLEFLIYFQGNSAPDKSGLPSDRFSAERTGGSVSTLTIQRTQQEDSAVYLCASRRDRGNEKYFGPGTRLTVL.

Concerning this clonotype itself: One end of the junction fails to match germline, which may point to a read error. Here the CDR3 reads CASGVTGKIQYF. DNA for the CDR3: TGTGCCAGCGGCGTTACTGGGAAAATTCAGTACTTC. V usage is TRBV9 and J usage is TRBJ2-1; D is undetermined. The better agreement between TRBJ2-4 and the DNA end casts doubt on the J call. Germline V gene lookup returns CDR1 SGDLS and CDR2 YYNGEE. This CDR3 spans 12 amino acids.

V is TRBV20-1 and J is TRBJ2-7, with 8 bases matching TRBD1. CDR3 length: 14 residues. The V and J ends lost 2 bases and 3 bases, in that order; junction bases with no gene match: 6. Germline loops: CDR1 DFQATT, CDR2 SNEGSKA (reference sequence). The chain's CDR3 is CSARLGQGGYEQYF. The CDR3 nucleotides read TGCAGTGCTAGACTTGGACAGGGAGGCTACGAGCAGTACTTC.

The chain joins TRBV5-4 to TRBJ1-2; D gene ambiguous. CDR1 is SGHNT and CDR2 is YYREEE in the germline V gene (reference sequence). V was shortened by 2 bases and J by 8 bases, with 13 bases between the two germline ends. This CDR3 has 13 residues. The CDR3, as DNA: TGTGCCAGCAGCTTAGAGAGGGATCGGGGCTACACCTTC. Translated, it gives CASSLERDRGYTF.

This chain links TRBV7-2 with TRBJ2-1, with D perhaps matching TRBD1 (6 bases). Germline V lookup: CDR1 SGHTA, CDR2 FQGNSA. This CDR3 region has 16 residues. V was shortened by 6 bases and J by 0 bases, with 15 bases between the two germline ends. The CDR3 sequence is CASRNKGVRSYNEQFF. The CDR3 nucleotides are TGTGCCAGCAGGAACAAGGGGGTACGCTCCTACAATGAGCAGTTCTTC.